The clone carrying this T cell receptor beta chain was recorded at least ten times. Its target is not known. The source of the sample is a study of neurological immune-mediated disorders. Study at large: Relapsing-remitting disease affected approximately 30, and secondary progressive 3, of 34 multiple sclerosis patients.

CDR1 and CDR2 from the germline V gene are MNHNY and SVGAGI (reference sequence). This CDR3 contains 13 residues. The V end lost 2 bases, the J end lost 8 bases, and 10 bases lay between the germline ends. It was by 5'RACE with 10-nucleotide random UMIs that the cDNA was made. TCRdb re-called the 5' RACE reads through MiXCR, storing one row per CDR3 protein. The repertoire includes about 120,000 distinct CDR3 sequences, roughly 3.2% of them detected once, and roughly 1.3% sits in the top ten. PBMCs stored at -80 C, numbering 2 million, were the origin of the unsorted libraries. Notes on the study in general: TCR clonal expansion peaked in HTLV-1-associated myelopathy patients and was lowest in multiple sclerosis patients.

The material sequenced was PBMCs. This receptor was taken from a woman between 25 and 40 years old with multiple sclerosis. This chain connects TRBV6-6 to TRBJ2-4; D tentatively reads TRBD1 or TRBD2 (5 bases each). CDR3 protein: CASSYDGGDIQYF. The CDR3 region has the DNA TGTGCCAGCAGTTACGATGGGGGAGACATTCAGTACTTC.